Shown below are 26 T cell receptor beta chains from a single sample sequenced in a study of T cell repertoires in cytomegalovirus infection (dated by TCRdb to about 2019). The instrument given in TCRdb is Illumina HiSeq 1500. TCRdb trimmed the raw reads at Q25, called clones with MiXCR and kept productive beta chains. When rows share a CDR3 protein, they turn into one entry using the most common DNA and genes. In all, the sample holds 300,000 to 400,000 distinct CDR3 sequences, and about a sixth of those were seen once. Under 9% of the sample is taken by the ten largest. Material for sequencing was PBMCs. These receptors were obtained from a human donor in good health (CMV status not recorded). Some clones in this sample may be carry-over from other donors' samples.

This clonotype came up many times. The chain links TRBV7-2 to TRBJ2-3; 11 bases align to TRBD2. The CDR3 is 19 residues long. With V trimmed by 0 bases and J by 0 bases, 8 bases remained unmatched. Germline CDR1 is SGHTA and CDR2 is FQGNSA. The CDR3 reads CASSLARASGRWSTDTQYF. DNA for the CDR3: TGTGCCAGCAGCTTAGCGAGAGCTAGCGGGAGGTGGAGCACAGATACGCAGTATTTT.

In this sample, this clonotype turned up a few times. V usage is TRBV4-1 and J usage is TRBJ2-7; 10 bases map to TRBD1. The CDR3 has 17 residues. V lost 3 bases and J lost 3; bases outside the gene matches: 11. Germline CDR1 reads MGHRA; CDR2 reads YSYEKL. The CDR3 DNA reads TGCGCCAGCAGCCAGGAAGCGGGACAGGGGAAGGGCTACGAGCAGTACTTC. It yields the protein CASSQEAGQGKGYEQYF.

The table lists this clonotype with a few counts. J is TRBJ1-2 and V is TRBV12-3 or TRBV12-4; a possible D gene is TRBD1 (5 bases). The length of the CDR3 is 12 residues. Trimming pared 3 bases from V and 7 bases from J, leaving 9 bases between. CDR3 loop: CASSLGRIGYTF. The CDR3 DNA reads TGTGCCAGCAGTTTGGGACGGATTGGCTACACCTTC.

This clonotype was detected many times. CDR3 amino acids: CASSPYPVNEQFF. CDR3 bases: TGTGCCAGCAGCCCCTATCCGGTCAATGAGCAGTTCTTC. The chain couples TRBV14 to TRBJ2-1, with D hard to call. This CDR3 is built from 13 residues. Germline CDR1 reads SGHDN; CDR2 reads FVKESK. V gave up 4 bases and J gave up 6 bases, with 10 bases separating them.

V gene TRBV20-1 combines with J gene TRBJ2-5; unclear D gene. The V and J ends lost 5 bases and 1 base respectively, with 11 bases between them. CDR1 is DFQATT, CDR2 SNEGSKA, per germline (reference sequence). The CDR3 loop spans 13 amino acids. The CDR3 protein is CSAWRQTQETQYF. The CDR3 region has the DNA TGCAGTGCTTGGCGCCAGACCCAAGAGACCCAGTACTTC.

In its sample, this clonotype was seen a few times. The chain has TRBV30 and TRBJ1-2; D not resolved. CDR1 and CDR2 from the germline V gene are GTSNPN and SVGIG (reference sequence). The CDR3 spans 12 residues. The V end was cut by 3 bases, the J end by 6 bases, with 11 bases between. CDR3 in DNA: TGTGCCTGGAGCACGGAGCGAAATGGCTACACCTTC. It translates to CAWSTERNGYTF.

This clonotype was seen a few times. V and J are TRBV5-1 and TRBJ1-2; D might be TRBD1 (5 bases). The germline V gene has CDR1 SGHRS and CDR2 YFSETQ. The CDR3 is made up of 14 amino acids. V was shortened by 1 base and J by 4 bases, with 11 bases between the two germline ends. The DNA of the CDR3 is TGCGCCAGCAGCTTGATAGACGGGGGCTATGGCTACACCTTC. This encodes CASSLIDGGYGYTF.

This clonotype was detected a few times. This chain links TRBV20-1 with TRBJ1-1; 10 nucleotides match TRBD1. From germline, CDR1 is DFQATT and CDR2 SNEGSKA (reference sequence). The CDR3 length is 15 residues. J lost 3 bases, V lost 6 bases, and 10 bases had no gene match. The CDR3, as DNA: TGCAGTGCAAGTCCCGGGACAGGGGCGGACACTGAAGCTTTCTTT. Its translation is CSASPGTGADTEAFF.

This clonotype occurred many times. The chain carries TRBV7-2 and TRBJ2-5, with 9 bases that match TRBD2. The J segment lost 4 bases and the V segment lost 3 bases, leaving 9 bases of the junction unmatched. There are 16 residues in the CDR3. The V gene's germline CDR1 is SGHTA and CDR2 FQGNSA. The CDR3 sequence is CASSFTGTSPGETQYF. CDR3 sequence (DNA): TGTGCCAGCAGCTTTACCGGGACTAGCCCGGGAGAGACCCAGTACTTC.

This chain joins TRBV5-5 and TRBJ2-1, with D perhaps TRBD1 (6 bases). Trimming pared 0 bases from V and 4 bases from J, leaving 8 bases between. CDR1 SGHKS and CDR2 YYEKEE come from the germline V gene (reference sequence). The CDR3 has 14 residues. The CDR3 sequence is CASSLGQEYNEQFF. CDR3 sequence (DNA): TGTGCCAGCAGCTTGGGACAGGAGTACAATGAGCAGTTCTTC. The variable domain in full, completed from reference TRBV5-5 and TRBJ2-1, reads DAGVTQSPTHLIKTRGQQVTLRCSPISGHKSVSWYQQVLGQGPQFIFQYYEKEERGRGNFPDRFSARQFPNYSSELNVNALLLGDSALYLCASSLGQEYNEQFFGPGTRLTVL.

This clonotype appeared a few times. V gene TRBV3-1 combines with J gene TRBJ1-2, with D hard to call. The CDR3 covers 12 residues. V was clipped by 5 bases and J by 13 bases, with 17 bases between them. The germline CDR1 and CDR2 sequences are LGHDT and YNNKEL (reference sequence). This chain's CDR3 is CASSYGIDLFTF. The CDR3, as DNA: TGTGCCAGCAGCTATGGGATCGACCTCTTCACCTTC.

Only a few counts were recorded for this clonotype. The rearrangement links TRBV7-9 to TRBJ2-7; TRBD1 matches at 8 bases. Germline V gene lookup returns CDR1 SEHNR and CDR2 FQNEAQ (reference sequence). After removal of 1 base from V and 6 bases from J, the junction contained 2 bases not matched to a gene. The CDR3 covers 13 residues. CDR3 in DNA: TGTGCCAGCAGCTTAGAACAGGGGGGCGAGCAGTACTTC. Protein product: CASSLEQGGEQYF.

This clonotype was recorded a few times. This sequence joins TRBV7-2 and TRBJ1-2; 7 bases line up with TRBD1. Germline trimming cut 6 bases from V and 4 bases from J; bases unmatched to any gene: 8. The CDR3 consists of 14 residues. Per the germline V gene, CDR1 is SGHTA and CDR2 is FQGNSA. CDR3 residues: CASSLTGTVYGYTF. In DNA, the CDR3 is TGTGCCAGCAGTTTAACCGGGACAGTCTATGGCTACACCTTC. Based on the CDR3 plus reference TRBV7-2 and TRBJ1-2, the full variable domain is GAGVSQSPSNKVTEKGKDVELRCDPISGHTALYWYRQSLGQGLEFLIYFQGNSAPDKSGLPSDRFSAERTGGSVSTLTIQRTQQEDSAVYLCASSLTGTVYGYTFGSGTRLTVV.

The chain combines TRBV4-2 with TRBJ1-1; 7 positions match TRBD1. Looked up from germline, CDR1 is LGHNA and CDR2 is YNFKEQ. Trimming cost V 8 bases and J 0 bases; bases outside gene matches: 6. The CDR3 covers 14 residues. The CDR3 loop reads CASGPGGMNTEAFF. For the CDR3, the DNA is TGTGCCAGCGGGCCAGGGGGTATGAACACTGAAGCTTTCTTT.

The CDR3 DNA sequence: TGTGCCAGCAGCCCCTCGGGGGAAGGAGCCCAGCATTTT. Translating it yields CASSPSGEGAQHF. V is TRBV5-5 and J is TRBJ1-5; D possibly corresponds to TRBD1 (5 bases). The V end was cut by 4 bases, the J end by 11 bases, with 16 bases between. From germline, CDR1 is SGHKS and CDR2 YYEKEE (reference sequence). CDR3 length equals 13 residues.

This clonotype appeared a few times. This chain uses TRBV19 with TRBJ2-5; D gene unclear. Germline V gives CDR1 LNHDA, CDR2 SQIVND (reference sequence). CDR3 length equals 13 residues. The V gene lost 5 bases and the J gene lost 5 bases, with 12 bases spanning the gap. DNA of the CDR3: TGTGCCAGTAGTGTGTCCGCCAGGGAGACCCAGTACTTC. It translates to CASSVSARETQYF.

This clonotype was seen only a few times. This chain connects TRBV7-9 to TRBJ2-1; 8 nucleotides align to TRBD2. Germline V gene data show CDR1 as SEHNR and CDR2 as FQNEAQ (reference sequence). The CDR3 totals 17 residues. The ends lost 5 bases at V and 6 bases at J; junction bases unmatched: 15. CDR3 residues: CASSPRRTAGEFNEQFF. The CDR3 nucleotides read TGTGCCAGCAGCCCCCGACGCACAGCGGGAGAGTTCAATGAGCAGTTCTTC.

This clonotype was detected ten times or more. The chain employs TRBV7-2 and TRBJ1-2; tentative D call: TRBD1 (6 bases). The CDR3 covers 15 residues. V was cut by 1 base and J by 6 bases, with 15 bases left in between. Germline values: CDR1 SGHTA, CDR2 FQGNSA. DNA of the CDR3: TGTGCCAGCAGCTTAGTTTGGCAGGGGTCGGATGGCTACACCTTC. Amino acids: CASSLVWQGSDGYTF.

This clonotype was seen a few times. The rearrangement links TRBV18 to TRBJ1-1; D might be TRBD1 (6 bases). CDR3 length: 12 residues. V was clipped by 3 bases and J by 7 bases, with 9 bases between them. Germline-derived CDR1 and CDR2 are KGHSH and LQKENI. The CDR3 loop reads CASSPGQNEAFF. DNA of the CDR3: TGTGCCAGCTCACCCGGACAGAATGAAGCTTTCTTT.

This clonotype came up a few times. The chain recombines TRBV25-1 with TRBJ2-5; either TRBD1 or TRBD2 may fit D (5 bases each). Per germline, CDR1 MGHDK and CDR2 SYGVNS. The CDR3 consists of 14 residues. V was shortened by 1 base and J by 5 bases, with 11 bases between the two germline ends. CDR3 protein: CASSEWGSVETQYF. The DNA for the CDR3 is TGTGCCAGCAGTGAATGGGGGTCGGTGGAGACCCAGTACTTC.

This clonotype was seen ten or more times. The chain joins TRBV27 to TRBJ1-5; D remains ambiguous. Germline CDR1 reads MNHEY; CDR2 reads SMNVEV (reference sequence). Trimming stripped 6 bases from V and 0 bases from J, with 12 bases between. The CDR3 covers 15 residues. The CDR3 is CASSPGLYSNQPQHF. CDR3 nucleotide sequence: TGTGCCAGCAGCCCGGGCCTCTATAGCAATCAGCCCCAGCATTTT.

As regards this clonotype: This may be a read error: a much more frequent sequence differs by one nucleotide. V gene TRBV4-2 combines with J gene TRBJ2-7, with D perhaps TRBD1 (5 bases). The V gene's germline CDR1 is LGHNA and CDR2 YNFKEQ. The CDR3 consists of 15 residues. The CDR3 protein is CASSQDLGHTYKQYF. CDR3 nucleotide sequence: TGTGCCAGCAGCCAAGATTTAGGACATACCTACAAGCAGTACTTC.

V gene TRBV6-5 combines with J gene TRBJ1-6; 7 bases fit TRBD1. V was clipped by 2 bases and J by 2 bases; unmatched bases: 3. Germline lookup yields CDR1 MNHEY and CDR2 SVGAGI. The length of the CDR3 is 16 residues. CDR3 sequence: CASSYPDRAYNSPLHF. CDR3 DNA sequence: TGTGCCAGCAGTTACCCCGACAGGGCCTATAATTCACCCCTCCACTTT.

The rearrangement joins TRBV7-8 to TRBJ1-3; 7 bases are a match to TRBD1. The CDR3 is made up of 15 amino acids. V trimming: 3 bases; J trimming: 2 bases; junction bases outside the gene matches: 4. Per the germline V gene, CDR1 is SGHVS and CDR2 is FQNEAQ. CDR3 amino acids: CASSFPGTAGNTIYF. For the CDR3, the DNA is TGTGCCAGCAGCTTCCCCGGGACAGCTGGAAACACCATATATTTT.

This clonotype was found many times. V and J are TRBV7-2 and TRBJ2-3; 7 bases map to TRBD2. This CDR3 comprises 16 residues. CDR1 and CDR2 (germline): SGHTA, FQGNSA. With V trimmed by 1 base and J by 4 bases, 8 bases remained unmatched. The CDR3 is CASSLVLAETSDTQYF. The CDR3 DNA reads as TGTGCCAGCAGCTTAGTGCTAGCGGAGACTTCAGATACGCAGTATTTT.

This clonotype appeared many times. This CDR3 is CASSHFSAGENEQFF. The CDR3, as DNA: TGTGCCAGCAGCCACTTCTCAGCGGGAGAAAATGAGCAGTTCTTC. The chain combines TRBV5-4 with TRBJ2-1; TRBD2 aligns across 8 bases. The CDR3 is 15 amino acids. With 4 bases clipped from V and 7 bases from J, the junction kept 10 bases outside the gene matches. Germline V CDR1 and CDR2: SGHNT, YYREEE (reference sequence).